The T cell receptor beta chain under discussion was sequenced for a study of identical twins. Trimming took off 4 bases at V and 10 bases at J, with 12 bases between the two ends. The CDR3 length is 12 residues. Germline V gene sequence: CDR1 SGHRS, CDR2 YFSETQ. TCRdb re-called the 5' RACE reads through MiXCR, storing one row per CDR3 protein. The repertoire includes fewer than 800,000 distinct CDR3 sequences, under 8.5% of them detected once, and 1.5% to 2% sits in the top ten. These data were likewise used in another study, on yellow fever vaccine responses in identical twins.

V usage is TRBV5-1 and J usage is TRBJ2-1; TRBD1 is a possible D gene (6 bases). The clonotype comes from a woman aged 18-29 years in good health. Sequencing input: PBMCs. The DNA for the CDR3 is TGCGCCAGCAGCGTGGGGGCGTTAGAGCAGTTCTTC. Residues: CASSVGALEQFF.